This record covers a single T cell receptor beta chain. The antigen is not known. This sample was included in a study of shared clonotypes between healthy human individuals. About the study: Donor ages ranged 18 to 49 years: a couple of women, a few men. Three plates each covered CD4 naive and memory; CD8 naive two, CD8 memory one.

The CDR3 is 13 amino acids. J gave up 4 bases and V 4 bases, and 3 bases lay outside the gene matches. Per the germline V gene, CDR1 is SGHNT and CDR2 is YYREEE (reference sequence). Notes on the study in general: Read depth was anticipated to influence clonotype sharing among donors. Naive subsets tended to show greater estimated richness than memory subsets.

The naive CD8 subset, CD45RO-negative cells positively selected for CCR7, excluded terminally differentiated effector memory CD45RA+ cells. Method: immunoSEQ multiplex PCR; TCRdb's copy keeps in-frame clones and lacks some. The sample includes around 2,100,000 clones, over 85% of them seen just once. The rearrangement joins TRBV5-4 to TRBJ2-7; TRBD1 agrees at 9 bases. The sequenced sample consisted of naive CD8+ T cells sorted from blood. The sequence was collected from a man aged 18-30 years in good health. The CDR3 region is CASSRGTGYEQYF. CDR3 nucleotide sequence: TGTGCCAGCAGCCGGGGGACAGGGTACGAGCAGTACTTC.